This passage covers 8 T cell receptor beta chains from one sample sequenced in a study of OX40 agonist ivuxolimab in advanced cancers. The table came from immunoSEQ multiplex PCR; TCRdb's copy has only in-frame clones and leaves some out. The sample contains around 50,000 clones, approximately 93% of which appear only once. Specimen: CD4+ or CD8+ T cells sorted from blood, collected in a trial of the OX40 agonist ivuxolimab. The receptors stem from an adult with an advanced solid tumor such as melanoma, head and neck, liver or kidney cancer.

The rearrangement uses TRBV7-6 and TRBJ2-6; the D is unclear. The CDR3 runs to 14 residues. Trimming took 1 base from V and 6 from J, leaving 7 bases between them. Germline CDR1 is SGHVS and CDR2 is FNYEAQ. The CDR3 region is CASSLDAEANVLTF. Written as DNA, the CDR3 is TGTGCCAGCAGCTTAGACGCGGAGGCCAACGTCCTGACTTTC. Using reference TRBV7-6 and TRBJ2-6 for the parts outside the CDR3, the full variable domain is GAGVSQSPRYKVTKRGQDVALRCDPISGHVSLYWYRQALGQGPEFLTYFNYEAQQDKSGLPNDRFSAERPEGSISTLTIQRTEQRDSAMYRCASSLDAEANVLTFGAGSRLTVL.

CDR3: CASSRGGADTGELFF. In DNA form, the CDR3 reads TGTGCCAGCAGCCGCGGGGGGGCGGACACCGGGGAGCTGTTTTTT. The rearrangement joins TRBV5-4 to TRBJ2-2; 9 bases match TRBD2. CDR3 length equals 15 residues. From germline, CDR1 is SGHNT and CDR2 YYREEE (reference sequence). V lost 4 bases and J lost 3; bases outside the gene matches: 4. Full variable domain (outside the CDR3, taken from reference TRBV5-4 and TRBJ2-2): ETGVTQSPTHLIKTRGQQVTLRCSSQSGHNTVSWYQQALGQGPQFIFQYYREEENGRGNFPPRFSGLQFPNYSSELNVNALELDDSALYLCASSRGGADTGELFFGEGSRLTVL.

This clone has only a few counts. The CDR3 DNA follows: TGTGCCGTTGGGAGTGGGAGGCGGGCCTACGAGCAGTACTTC. Translating gives CAVGSGRRAYEQYF. The V and J genes are TRBV7-9 and TRBJ2-7, with D perhaps matching TRBD2 (6 bases). Germline V gene sequence: CDR1 SEHNR, CDR2 FQNEAQ (reference sequence). Trimming removed 11 bases from V and 2 bases from J, with 19 bases in between. The CDR3 has 14 residues.

This clone was recorded a few times. V usage is TRBV11-2 and J usage is TRBJ2-5; a weak D match, TRBD1 (5 bases). The V gene lost 0 bases and the J gene lost 3 bases, with 8 bases spanning the gap. The CDR3 has 14 residues. Per germline, CDR1 SGHAT and CDR2 FQNNGV. The CDR3 sequence is CASSLDPGKETQYF. As DNA, the CDR3 is TGTGCCAGCAGCTTAGATCCAGGGAAAGAGACCCAGTACTTC.

J is TRBJ2-2 and V is TRBV15; no clear D. The CDR3 is 17 residues long. Per germline, CDR1 LNHNV and CDR2 YYDKDF (reference sequence). V lost 1 base and J 0 bases, leaving 12 bases between the germline ends. CDR3: CATSRVFGVANTGELFF. The CDR3 DNA is TGTGCCACCAGCAGAGTCTTCGGCGTCGCGAACACCGGGGAGCTGTTTTTT.

The rearrangement links TRBV29-1 to TRBJ2-1; 7 bases match TRBD1. V lost 4 bases to trimming and J lost 0 bases; unmatched junction nucleotides: 6. Germline-derived CDR1 and CDR2 are SQVTM and ANQGSEA. This CDR3 has 15 amino acids. The CDR3 is CSVGGGRSSYNEQFF. For the CDR3, the DNA is TGCAGCGTTGGAGGGGGCCGAAGCTCCTACAATGAGCAGTTCTTC.

V gene TRBV15 combines with J gene TRBJ2-1; a possible D gene is TRBD2 (6 bases). V was cut by 3 bases and J by 7 bases, with 22 bases left in between. The germline gives CDR1 LNHNV, CDR2 YYDKDF (reference sequence). The CDR3 length is 17 residues. The CDR3 here is CATSSRQRARRFNEQFF. CDR3 nucleotide sequence: TGTGCCACCAGCAGCCGCCAGCGGGCGAGGAGGTTTAATGAGCAGTTCTTC.

The V gene is TRBV2, the J gene TRBJ1-5; D gene ambiguous. Trimming left V 2 bases short and J 5 bases short, with 10 bases between. CDR1 SNHLY and CDR2 FYNNEI come from the germline V gene. The CDR3 runs to 14 residues. The CDR3: CASSERAVYQPQHF. CDR3 nucleotide sequence: TGTGCCAGCAGTGAAAGGGCCGTGTATCAGCCCCAGCATTTT.